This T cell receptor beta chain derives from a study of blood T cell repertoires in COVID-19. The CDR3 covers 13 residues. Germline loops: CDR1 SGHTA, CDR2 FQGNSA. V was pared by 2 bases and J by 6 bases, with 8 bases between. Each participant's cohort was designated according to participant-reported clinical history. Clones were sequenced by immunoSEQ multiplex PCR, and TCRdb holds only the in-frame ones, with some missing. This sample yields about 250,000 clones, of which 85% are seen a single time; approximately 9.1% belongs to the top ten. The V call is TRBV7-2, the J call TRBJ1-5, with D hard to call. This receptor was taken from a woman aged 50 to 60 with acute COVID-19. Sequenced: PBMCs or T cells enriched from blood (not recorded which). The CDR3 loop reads CASSLREGQPQHF. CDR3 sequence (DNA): TGTGCCAGCAGCTTAAGGGAGGGTCAGCCCCAGCATTTT.